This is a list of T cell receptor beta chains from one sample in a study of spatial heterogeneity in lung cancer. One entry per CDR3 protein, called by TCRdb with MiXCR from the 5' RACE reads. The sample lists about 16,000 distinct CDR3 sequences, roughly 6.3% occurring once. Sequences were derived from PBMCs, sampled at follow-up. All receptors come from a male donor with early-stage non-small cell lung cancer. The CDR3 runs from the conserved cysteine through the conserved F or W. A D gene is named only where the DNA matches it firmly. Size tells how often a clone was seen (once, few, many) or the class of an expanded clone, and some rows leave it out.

cdr3_aa: CASSFMGRRGAEAFF
cdr3_nt: TGTGCCAGCAGTTTTATGGGCCGTCGCGGAGCTGAAGCTTTCTTT
v_call: TRBV28
clone_size: many
d_call: -
j_call: TRBJ1-1

cdr3_aa: CASRPTDSLWAEAFF
cdr3_nt: TGTGCCAGCAGACCTACCGACAGCCTTTGGGCTGAAGCTTTCTTT
v_call: TRBV6-5
clone_size: many
d_call: -
j_call: TRBJ1-1

cdr3_aa: CASSHGGGGNEKLFF
cdr3_nt: TGTGCCAGCAGCCATGGAGGGGGCGGGAATGAAAAACTGTTTTTT
v_call: TRBV6-5
clone_size: many
d_call: TRBD1
j_call: TRBJ1-4

cdr3_aa: CASSSPLLSAQYF
cdr3_nt: TGTGCCAGCAGTTCCCCTCTTTTGAGCGCGCAGTACTTC
v_call: TRBV27
clone_size: few
d_call: -
j_call: TRBJ2-7

cdr3_aa: CASSLFLAGGQGEQFF
cdr3_nt: TGTGCCAGCAGCTTATTCCTAGCGGGAGGCCAGGGTGAGCAGTTCTTC
v_call: TRBV11-1
clone_size: many
d_call: TRBD2
j_call: TRBJ2-1

cdr3_aa: CASSKLTGVNTEAFF
cdr3_nt: TGTGCCAGCAGCAAATTGACAGGGGTGAACACTGAAGCTTTCTTT
v_call: TRBV27
clone_size: -
d_call: TRBD1
j_call: TRBJ1-1

cdr3_aa: CASSPQVDTEAFF
cdr3_nt: TGTGCCAGCAGCCCCCAGGTTGACACTGAAGCTTTCTTT
v_call: TRBV7-3
clone_size: many
d_call: -
j_call: TRBJ1-1

cdr3_aa: CAWSPDSSSGNTIYF
cdr3_nt: TGTGCCTGGAGTCCAGACAGCAGCTCTGGAAACACCATATATTTT
v_call: TRBV30
clone_size: medium-sized
d_call: -
j_call: TRBJ1-3

cdr3_aa: CATPGTNTGELFF
cdr3_nt: TGTGCCACCCCCGGGACAAACACCGGGGAGCTGTTTTTT
v_call: TRBV19
clone_size: -
d_call: -
j_call: TRBJ2-2

cdr3_aa: CASSLKASTSSTDTQYF
cdr3_nt: TGTGCCAGCAGCTTAAAGGCCAGCACTTCTAGCACAGATACGCAGTATTTT
v_call: TRBV7-2
clone_size: many
d_call: -
j_call: TRBJ2-3

cdr3_aa: CASSQDRPSYEQYF
cdr3_nt: TGCGCCAGCAGCCAAGATAGACCATCCTACGAGCAGTACTTC
v_call: TRBV4-1
clone_size: many
d_call: -
j_call: TRBJ2-7

cdr3_aa: CASSFGTGGHEQYF
cdr3_nt: TGTGCCAGCAGTTTTGGGACAGGGGGCCACGAGCAGTACTTC
v_call: TRBV27
clone_size: many
d_call: TRBD1
j_call: TRBJ2-7

cdr3_aa: CASSLSWVRDLYNEQFF
cdr3_nt: TGTGCCAGCAGTTTATCTTGGGTGCGGGACCTCTACAATGAGCAGTTCTTC
v_call: TRBV28
clone_size: many
d_call: -
j_call: TRBJ2-1

cdr3_aa: CASSEGVAANYGYTF
cdr3_nt: TGTGCCAGCAGTGAAGGGGTGGCAGCTAACTATGGCTACACCTTC
v_call: TRBV6-1
clone_size: many
d_call: -
j_call: TRBJ1-2

cdr3_aa: CSAREGGNTDTQYF
cdr3_nt: TGCAGTGCTAGAGAGGGCGGCAACACAGATACGCAGTATTTT
v_call: TRBV20-1
clone_size: many
d_call: -
j_call: TRBJ2-3

cdr3_aa: CASSLNSGGTQYF
cdr3_nt: TGTGCCAGCAGCTTAAACAGCGGGGGGACCCAGTACTTC
v_call: TRBV7-3
clone_size: many
d_call: TRBD2
j_call: TRBJ2-5

cdr3_aa: CASLAGSYNEQFF
cdr3_nt: TGTGCCAGCCTAGCGGGGAGTTACAATGAGCAGTTCTTC
v_call: TRBV28
clone_size: many
d_call: TRBD2
j_call: TRBJ2-1

cdr3_aa: CASSQGQGKQYF
cdr3_nt: TGCGCCAGCAGCCAGGGACAGGGGAAGCAGTATTTT
v_call: TRBV5-1
clone_size: many
d_call: TRBD1
j_call: TRBJ2-3

cdr3_aa: CASSDRAGGWNEQFF
cdr3_nt: TGTGCCAGCAGTGACCGAGCGGGAGGTTGGAATGAGCAGTTCTTC
v_call: TRBV2
clone_size: many
d_call: TRBD2
j_call: TRBJ2-1

cdr3_aa: CATSDALPLAGVWTGELFF
cdr3_nt: TGTGCCACCAGTGATGCACTCCCCCTAGCGGGAGTTTGGACCGGGGAGCTGTTTTTT
v_call: TRBV24-1
clone_size: few
d_call: TRBD2
j_call: TRBJ2-2

cdr3_aa: CASSSPLGGDTYNEQFF
cdr3_nt: TGTGCCAGCAGTTCCCCTTTGGGCGGGGATACCTACAATGAGCAGTTCTTC
v_call: TRBV28
clone_size: many
d_call: -
j_call: TRBJ2-1

cdr3_aa: CSVETGRGTDTQYF
cdr3_nt: TGCAGCGTCGAGACAGGTCGGGGAACAGATACGCAGTATTTT
v_call: TRBV29-1
clone_size: many
d_call: -
j_call: TRBJ2-3

cdr3_aa: CASSPPGTGSAEAFF
cdr3_nt: TGTGCCAGCAGCCCGCCCGGGACAGGGAGCGCTGAAGCTTTCTTT
v_call: TRBV7-9
clone_size: many
d_call: TRBD1
j_call: TRBJ1-1

cdr3_aa: CAISDPGLAGPRYEQYF
cdr3_nt: TGTGCCATCAGTGACCCGGGACTAGCGGGACCTCGGTACGAGCAGTACTTC
v_call: TRBV10-3
clone_size: many
d_call: TRBD2
j_call: TRBJ2-7

cdr3_aa: CASSSEGWDAYEQYF
cdr3_nt: TGTGCCAGCAGCTCCGAGGGCTGGGACGCCTACGAGCAGTACTTC
v_call: TRBV5-5
clone_size: few
d_call: -
j_call: TRBJ2-7

cdr3_aa: CATRTRGEKLFF
cdr3_nt: TGTGCCACCAGGACTCGAGGGGAAAAACTGTTTTTT
v_call: TRBV15
clone_size: many
d_call: -
j_call: TRBJ1-4

cdr3_aa: CASSLSVNTEAFF
cdr3_nt: TGTGCCAGCAGTTTATCGGTGAACACTGAAGCTTTCTTT
v_call: TRBV27
clone_size: many
d_call: -
j_call: TRBJ1-1

cdr3_aa: CASSLGTSGSTDTQYF
cdr3_nt: TGTGCCAGCAGCTTAGGGACTAGCGGGAGCACAGATACGCAGTATTTT
v_call: TRBV11-2
clone_size: many
d_call: TRBD2
j_call: TRBJ2-3

cdr3_aa: CASRGSSFYYNEQFF
cdr3_nt: TGTGCCAGCAGAGGTTCTAGTTTTTACTACAATGAGCAGTTCTTC
v_call: TRBV28
clone_size: many
d_call: -
j_call: TRBJ2-1

cdr3_aa: CASSLAPGPNSPLHF
cdr3_nt: TGTGCCAGCAGCTTAGCGCCGGGGCCTAATTCACCCCTCCACTTT
v_call: TRBV7-9
clone_size: many
d_call: -
j_call: TRBJ1-6